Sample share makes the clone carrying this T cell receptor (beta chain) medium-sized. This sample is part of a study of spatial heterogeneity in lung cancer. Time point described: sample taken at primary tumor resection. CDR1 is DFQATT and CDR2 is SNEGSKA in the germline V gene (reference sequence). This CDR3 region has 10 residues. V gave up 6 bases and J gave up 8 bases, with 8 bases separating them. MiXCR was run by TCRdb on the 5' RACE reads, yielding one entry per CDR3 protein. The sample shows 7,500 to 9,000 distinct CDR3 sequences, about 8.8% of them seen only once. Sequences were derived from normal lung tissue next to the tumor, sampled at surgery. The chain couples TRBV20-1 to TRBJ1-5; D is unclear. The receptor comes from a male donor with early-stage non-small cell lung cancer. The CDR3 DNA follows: TGCAGTGCCCCGGGGAAGCCCCAGCATTTT. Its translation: CSAPGKPQHF.